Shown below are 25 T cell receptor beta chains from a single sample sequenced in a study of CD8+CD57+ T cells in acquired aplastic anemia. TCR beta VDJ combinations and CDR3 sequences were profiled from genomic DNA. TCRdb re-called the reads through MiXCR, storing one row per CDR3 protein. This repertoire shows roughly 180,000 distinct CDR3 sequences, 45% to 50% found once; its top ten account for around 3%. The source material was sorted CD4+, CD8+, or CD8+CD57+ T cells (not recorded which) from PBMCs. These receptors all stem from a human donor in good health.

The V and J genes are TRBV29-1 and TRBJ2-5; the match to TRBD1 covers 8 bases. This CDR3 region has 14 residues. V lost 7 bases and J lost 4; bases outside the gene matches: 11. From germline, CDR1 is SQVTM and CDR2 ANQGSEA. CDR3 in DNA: TGCAGCGCAAGGGGACAGGTAGAGGGAGAGACCCAGTACTTC. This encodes CSARGQVEGETQYF.

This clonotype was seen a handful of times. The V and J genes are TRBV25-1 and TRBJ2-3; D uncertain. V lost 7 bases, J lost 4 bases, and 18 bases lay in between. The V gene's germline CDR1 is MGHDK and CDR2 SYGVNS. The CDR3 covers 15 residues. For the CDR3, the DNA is TGTGCCAGCACGAGCCGGACGGATACTTCAGATACGCAGTATTTT. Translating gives CASTSRTDTSDTQYF.

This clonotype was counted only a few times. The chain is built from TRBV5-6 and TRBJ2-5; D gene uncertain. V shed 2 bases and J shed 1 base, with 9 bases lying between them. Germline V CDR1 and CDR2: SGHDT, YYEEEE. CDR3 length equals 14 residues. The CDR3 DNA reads TGTGCCAGCAGCTTTCGACGGTCCCAAGAGACCCAGTACTTC. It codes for CASSFRRSQETQYF.

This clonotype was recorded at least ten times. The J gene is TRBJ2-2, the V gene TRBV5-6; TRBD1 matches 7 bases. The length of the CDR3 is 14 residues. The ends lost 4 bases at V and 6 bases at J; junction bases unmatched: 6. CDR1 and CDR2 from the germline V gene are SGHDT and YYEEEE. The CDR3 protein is CASSQVQGSGELFF. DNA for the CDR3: TGTGCCAGCAGCCAAGTACAGGGGTCCGGGGAGCTGTTTTTT.

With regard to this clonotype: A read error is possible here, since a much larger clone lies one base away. CDR3 protein: CASTMGMGTNEKLFF. CDR3 DNA sequence: TGCGCCAGCACCATGGGGATGGGAACTAATGAAAAACTGTTTTTT. The chain joins TRBV5-1 to TRBJ1-4; D is ambiguous. This CDR3 is 15 amino acids long. Deletions cut 6 bases from V and 1 base from J, with 13 bases between. Germline lookup yields CDR1 SGHRS and CDR2 YFSETQ.

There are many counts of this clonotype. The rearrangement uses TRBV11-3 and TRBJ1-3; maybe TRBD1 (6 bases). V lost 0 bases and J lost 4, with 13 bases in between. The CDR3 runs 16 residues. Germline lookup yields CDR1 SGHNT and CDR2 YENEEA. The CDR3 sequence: CASSLETGRRGNTIYF. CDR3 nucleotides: TGTGCCAGCAGCTTAGAGACAGGACGGAGAGGAAACACCATATATTTT.

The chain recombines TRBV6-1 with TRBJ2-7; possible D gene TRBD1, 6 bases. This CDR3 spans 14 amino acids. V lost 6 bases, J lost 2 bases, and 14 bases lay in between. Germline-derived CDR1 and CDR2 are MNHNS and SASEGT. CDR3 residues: CASSPGTLAYEQYF. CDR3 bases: TGTGCCAGCAGCCCCGGGACACTAGCCTACGAGCAGTACTTC.

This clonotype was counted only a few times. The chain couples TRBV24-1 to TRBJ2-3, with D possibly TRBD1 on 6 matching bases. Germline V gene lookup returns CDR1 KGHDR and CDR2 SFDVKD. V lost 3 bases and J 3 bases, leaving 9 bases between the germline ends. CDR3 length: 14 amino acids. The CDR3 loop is CATSDTTGTDTQYF. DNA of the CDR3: TGTGCCACCAGTGATACGACAGGAACAGATACGCAGTATTTT.

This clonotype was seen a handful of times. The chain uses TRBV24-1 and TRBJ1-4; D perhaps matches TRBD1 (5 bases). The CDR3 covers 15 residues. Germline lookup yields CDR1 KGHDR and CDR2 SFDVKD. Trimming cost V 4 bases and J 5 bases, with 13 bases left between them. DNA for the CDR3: TGTGCCACCAGTGAGGGGACTGAATTCAATGAAAAACTGTTTTTT. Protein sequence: CATSEGTEFNEKLFF.

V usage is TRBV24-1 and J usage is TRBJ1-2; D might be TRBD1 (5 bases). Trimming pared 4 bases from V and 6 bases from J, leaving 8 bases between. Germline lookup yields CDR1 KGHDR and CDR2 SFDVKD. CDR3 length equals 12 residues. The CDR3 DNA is TGTGCCACCAGTGAAGACAGAAATGGCTACACCTTC. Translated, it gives CATSEDRNGYTF.

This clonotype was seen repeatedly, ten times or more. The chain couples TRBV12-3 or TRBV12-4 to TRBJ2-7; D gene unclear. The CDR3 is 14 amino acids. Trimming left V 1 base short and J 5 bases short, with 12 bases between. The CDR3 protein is CASSLVSRAHEQYF. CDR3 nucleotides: TGTGCCAGCAGTTTAGTGAGCCGGGCCCACGAGCAGTACTTC.

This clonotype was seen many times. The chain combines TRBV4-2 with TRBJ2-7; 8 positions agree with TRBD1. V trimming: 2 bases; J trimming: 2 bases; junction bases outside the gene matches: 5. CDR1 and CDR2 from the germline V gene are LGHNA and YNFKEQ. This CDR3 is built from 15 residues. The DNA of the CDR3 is TGTGCCAGCAGCCAAAGGCAGGGGGCAACCTACGAGCAGTACTTC. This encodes CASSQRQGATYEQYF.

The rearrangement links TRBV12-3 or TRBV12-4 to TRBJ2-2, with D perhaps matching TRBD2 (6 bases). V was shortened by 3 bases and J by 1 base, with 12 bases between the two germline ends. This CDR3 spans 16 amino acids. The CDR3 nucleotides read TGTGCCAGCAGTTTTAGGGTCGGGAGGAACACCGGGGAGCTGTTTTTT. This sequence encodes CASSFRVGRNTGELFF.

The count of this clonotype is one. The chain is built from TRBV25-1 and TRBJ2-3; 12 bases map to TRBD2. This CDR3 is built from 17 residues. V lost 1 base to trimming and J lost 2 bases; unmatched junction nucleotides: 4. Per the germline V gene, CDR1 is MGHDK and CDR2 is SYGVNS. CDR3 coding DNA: TGTGCCAGCAGTGAATGGACTAGCGGGGTCCCCACAGATACGCAGTATTTT. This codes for CASSEWTSGVPTDTQYF. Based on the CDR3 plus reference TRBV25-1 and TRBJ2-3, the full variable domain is EADIYQTPRYLVIGTGKKITLECSQTMGHDKMYWYQQDPGMELHLIHYSYGVNSTEKGDLSSESTVSRIRTEHFPLTLESARPSHTSQYLCASSEWTSGVPTDTQYFGPGTRLTVL.

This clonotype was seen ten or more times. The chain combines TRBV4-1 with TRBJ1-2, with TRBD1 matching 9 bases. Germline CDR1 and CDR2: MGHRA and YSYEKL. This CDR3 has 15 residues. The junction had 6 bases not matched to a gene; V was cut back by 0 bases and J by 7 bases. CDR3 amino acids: CASSQDPGTGPGYTF. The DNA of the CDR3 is TGCGCCAGCAGCCAAGACCCCGGGACAGGGCCTGGCTACACCTTC.

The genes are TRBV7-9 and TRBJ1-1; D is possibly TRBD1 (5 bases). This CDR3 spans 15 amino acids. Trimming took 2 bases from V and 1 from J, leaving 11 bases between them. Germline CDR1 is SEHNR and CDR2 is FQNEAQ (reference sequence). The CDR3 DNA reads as TGTGCCAGCAGCTTAATTGGTGGGGGGAACACTGAAGCTTTCTTT. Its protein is CASSLIGGGNTEAFF.

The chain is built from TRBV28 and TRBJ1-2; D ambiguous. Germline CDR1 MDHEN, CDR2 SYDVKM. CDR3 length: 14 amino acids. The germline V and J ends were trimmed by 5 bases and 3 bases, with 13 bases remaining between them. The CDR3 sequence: CASSSAGGDYGYTF. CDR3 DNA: TGTGCCAGCAGTAGCGCCGGCGGAGACTATGGCTACACCTTC.

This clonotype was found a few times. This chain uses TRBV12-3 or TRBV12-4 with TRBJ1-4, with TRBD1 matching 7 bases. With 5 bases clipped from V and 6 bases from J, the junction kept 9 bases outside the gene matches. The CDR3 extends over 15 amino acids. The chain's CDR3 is CASSPQTGSYEKLFF. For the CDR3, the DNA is TGTGCCAGCAGTCCCCAGACAGGGTCTTATGAAAAACTGTTTTTT.

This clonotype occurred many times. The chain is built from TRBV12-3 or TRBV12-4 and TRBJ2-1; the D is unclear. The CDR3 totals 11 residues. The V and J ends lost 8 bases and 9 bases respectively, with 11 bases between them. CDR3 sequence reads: CASARRSEQFF. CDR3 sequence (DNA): TGTGCCAGCGCCCGACGCAGTGAGCAGTTCTTC.

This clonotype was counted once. CDR3 nucleotides: TGCAGTGCTAGAGATCCCAGGGAGAGCTACGAGCAGTACTTC. Protein product: CSARDPRESYEQYF. The chain recombines TRBV20-1 with TRBJ2-7, with D perhaps given as TRBD1 or TRBD2 (5 bases each). The CDR3 runs 14 residues. CDR1 is DFQATT and CDR2 is SNEGSKA in the germline V gene (reference sequence). V lost 0 bases, J lost 3 bases, and 12 bases lay in between.

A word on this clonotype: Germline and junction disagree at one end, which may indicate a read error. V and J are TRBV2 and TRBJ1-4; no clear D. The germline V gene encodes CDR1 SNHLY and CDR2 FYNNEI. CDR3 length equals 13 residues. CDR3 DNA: TGTGCCAGCAGAGCAGAGATAAATGAAGAACTGTTTTTT. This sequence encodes CASRAEINEELFF.

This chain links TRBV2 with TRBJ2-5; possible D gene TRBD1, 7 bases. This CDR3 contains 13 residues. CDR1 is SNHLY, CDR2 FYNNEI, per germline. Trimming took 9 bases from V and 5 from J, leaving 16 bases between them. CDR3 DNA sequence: TGTGCCAGACAATCAGGGGGGCGGGAGACCCAGTACTTC. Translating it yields CARQSGGRETQYF.

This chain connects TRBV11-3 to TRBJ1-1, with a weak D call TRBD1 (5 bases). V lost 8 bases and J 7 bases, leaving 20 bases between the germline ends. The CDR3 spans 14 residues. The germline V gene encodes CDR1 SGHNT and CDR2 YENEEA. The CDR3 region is CASGRSKGSGEAFF. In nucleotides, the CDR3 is TGTGCCAGCGGACGCTCAAAGGGGTCTGGTGAAGCTTTCTTT.

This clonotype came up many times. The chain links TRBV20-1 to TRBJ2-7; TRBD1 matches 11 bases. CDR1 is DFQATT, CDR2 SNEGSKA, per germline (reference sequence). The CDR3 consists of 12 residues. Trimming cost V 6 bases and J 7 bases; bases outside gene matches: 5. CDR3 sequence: CSARTGGREQYF. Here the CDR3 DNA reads TGCAGTGCCAGGACAGGGGGCCGGGAGCAGTACTTC.

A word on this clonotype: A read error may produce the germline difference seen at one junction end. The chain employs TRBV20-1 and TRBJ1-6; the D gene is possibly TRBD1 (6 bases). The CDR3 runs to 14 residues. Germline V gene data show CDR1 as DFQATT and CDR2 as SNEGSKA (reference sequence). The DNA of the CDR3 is TGCAGTGCTAGAGTCGCGACAGGCCAGTCACCCCTCCACTTC. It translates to CSARVATGQSPLHF.